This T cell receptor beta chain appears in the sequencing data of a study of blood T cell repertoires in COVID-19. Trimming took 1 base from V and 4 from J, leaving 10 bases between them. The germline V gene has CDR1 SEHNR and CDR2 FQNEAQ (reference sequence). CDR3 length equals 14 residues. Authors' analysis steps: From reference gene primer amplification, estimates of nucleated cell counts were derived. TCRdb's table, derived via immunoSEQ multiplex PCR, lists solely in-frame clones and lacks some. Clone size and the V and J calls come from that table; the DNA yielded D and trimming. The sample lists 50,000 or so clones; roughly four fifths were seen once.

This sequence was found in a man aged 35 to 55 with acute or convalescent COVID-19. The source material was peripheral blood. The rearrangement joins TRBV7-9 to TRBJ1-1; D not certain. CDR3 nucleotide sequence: TGTGCCAGCAGCTTAGACGGGTTCGGCACTGAAGCTTTCTTT. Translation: CASSLDGFGTEAFF.